These 28 T cell receptor beta chains were all obtained from the same sample, sequenced in a study of blood T cell repertoires in COVID-19. TCRdb keeps only in-frame clones here, not all; method: immunoSEQ multiplex PCR. The repertoire has roughly 100,000 clones, 86% of them found once; the top ten carry about 17%. Material for sequencing was peripheral blood. These receptors all stem from an elderly woman with acute or convalescent COVID-19.

The rearrangement joins TRBV10-1 to TRBJ2-7; D is ambiguous. Germline V gene lookup returns CDR1 WNHNN and CDR2 SYGVQD (reference sequence). V gave up 6 bases and J gave up 5 bases, with 17 bases separating them. The CDR3 is 14 residues long. The CDR3 protein is CASSPADSPHEQYF. In DNA form, the CDR3 reads TGCGCCAGCAGCCCCGCCGATAGTCCCCACGAGCAGTACTTC.

The V call is TRBV3-1 (or the pseudogene TRBV3-2), the J call TRBJ2-2; TRBD1 might be the D (7 bases). Between the trimmed V and J ends, which lost 4 bases and 1 base, there was a span of 13 bases. CDR3 size: 16 residues. From germline, CDR1 is LGHDT and CDR2 YNNKEL (reference sequence). CDR3 DNA sequence: TGTGCCAGCAGCCTAAGACAGGGACTGAACACCGGGGAGCTGTTTTTT. It is translated as CASSLRQGLNTGELFF.

The chain joins TRBV9 to TRBJ2-3; maybe TRBD1 (7 bases). V was clipped by 4 bases and J by 3 bases, with 18 bases between them. Germline values: CDR1 SGDLS, CDR2 YYNGEE. There are 16 residues in the CDR3. The CDR3 nucleotides read TGTGCCAGCAGCCTCCCAGGGGGGTTGAGGACAGATACGCAGTATTTT. Encoded protein: CASSLPGGLRTDTQYF.

In its sample, this clone was seen a few times. This specimen includes other DNA sequences encoding the same CDR3. V usage is TRBV27 and J usage is TRBJ1-6; D is uncertain. This CDR3 is built from 14 residues. Germline CDR1 reads MNHEY; CDR2 reads SMNVEV (reference sequence). Trimming cost V 2 bases and J 3 bases, with 5 bases left between them. The CDR3: CASSLRGYNSPLHF. DNA of the CDR3: TGTGCCAGCAGTTTACGGGGCTATAATTCACCCCTCCACTTT.

CDR3 sequence reads: CASSQDMDSAYNSPLHF. CDR3 nucleotide sequence: TGCGCCAGCAGCCAAGATATGGACAGCGCCTATAATTCACCCCTCCACTTT. This chain links TRBV4-1 with TRBJ1-6, with D possibly being TRBD1 (6 bases). The CDR3 is made up of 17 amino acids. Trimming left V 0 bases short and J 2 bases short, with 11 bases between. Germline V gene data show CDR1 as MGHRA and CDR2 as YSYEKL.

The J gene is TRBJ1-2, the V gene TRBV7-9; 7 nucleotides line up with TRBD1. Trimming took 4 bases from V and 5 from J; bases not matched to a gene: 13. Germline CDR1 and CDR2: SEHNR and FQNEAQ (reference sequence). The CDR3 is made up of 16 amino acids. The CDR3 reads CASSYRDSGSSYGYTF. DNA for the CDR3: TGTGCCAGCAGCTACCGGGACAGCGGATCGTCATATGGCTACACCTTC.

The sample holds one count of this clone. The rearrangement uses TRBV6-5 and TRBJ1-6; possibly TRBD1 for D (5 bases). V lost 7 bases to trimming and J lost 9 bases, with 16 bases between them. CDR1 is MNHEY, CDR2 SVGAGI, per germline. The CDR3 is made up of 14 amino acids. The CDR3 DNA reads TGTGCCAGCACGGACACCTTTAGGGGTTCACCCCTCCACTTT. It yields the protein CASTDTFRGSPLHF.

The V and J genes are TRBV7-2 and TRBJ2-7; D is perhaps TRBD1 (5 bases). The germline V gene has CDR1 SGHTA and CDR2 FQGNSA. The V gene lost 1 base and the J gene lost 3 bases, with 10 bases spanning the gap. This CDR3 is 14 amino acids long. The CDR3 here is CASSLGPGNYEQYF. The CDR3 nucleotides read TGTGCCAGCAGCTTAGGCCCAGGGAACTACGAGCAGTACTTC. The whole variable domain, remainder taken from reference TRBV7-2 and TRBJ2-7, is GAGVSQSPSNKVTEKGKDVELRCDPISGHTALYWYRQSLGQGLEFLIYFQGNSAPDKSGLPSDRFSAERTGGSVSTLTIQRTQQEDSAVYLCASSLGPGNYEQYFGPGTRLTVT.

The V gene is TRBV19, the J gene TRBJ1-5; TRBD1 agrees at 7 bases. Per the germline V gene, CDR1 is LNHDA and CDR2 is SQIVND (reference sequence). The CDR3 is 14 residues long. Trimming at V came to 4 bases and at J to 7 bases, leaving 7 bases not matched to a gene. Written as DNA, the CDR3 is TGTGCCAGTAGTAAGGGACAGAGCGGACAGCCCCAGCATTTT. Translated, it gives CASSKGQSGQPQHF. Together with reference TRBV19 and TRBJ1-5, the CDR3 gives the full variable domain: DGGITQSPKYLFRKEGQNVTLSCEQNLNHDAMYWYRQDPGQGLRLIYYSQIVNDFQKGDIAEGYSVSREKKESFPLTVTSAQKNPTAFYLCASSKGQSGQPQHFGDGTRLSIL.

This chain joins TRBV24-1 and TRBJ1-2, with D hard to call. Trimming pared 3 bases from V and 1 base from J, leaving 11 bases between. Germline CDR1 is KGHDR and CDR2 is SFDVKD. This CDR3 comprises 15 residues. This CDR3 is CATSDETSGNYGYTF. The CDR3 nucleotides read TGTGCCACCAGTGATGAGACGTCGGGTAACTATGGCTACACCTTC.

The chain recombines TRBV29-1 with TRBJ2-5; 7 positions match TRBD2. Looked up from germline, CDR1 is SQVTM and CDR2 is ANQGSEA. The CDR3 totals 13 residues. The J segment lost 1 base and the V segment lost 5 bases, leaving 4 bases of the junction unmatched. CDR3 DNA sequence: TGCAGCGTTAGATGGGGGGGCCAAGAGACCCAGTACTTC. This codes for CSVRWGGQETQYF.

CDR3 in amino acids: CASSFFGGAPGANVLTF. The CDR3 DNA is TGTGCCAGCAGCTTCTTCGGGGGAGCCCCTGGGGCCAACGTCCTGACTTTC. The chain recombines TRBV5-4 with TRBJ2-6; a weak D match, TRBD2 (6 bases). This CDR3 has 17 residues. Trimming pared 2 bases from V and 2 bases from J, leaving 14 bases between. CDR1 and CDR2 (germline): SGHNT, YYREEE (reference sequence).

The chain joins TRBV11-3 to TRBJ2-7, with D tentatively TRBD2 (7 bases). Germline CDR1 SGHNT, CDR2 YENEEA. This CDR3 has 15 amino acids. V was clipped by 5 bases and J by 2 bases, with 16 bases between them. CDR3 nucleotides: TGTGCCAGCAGCCAAGGGGGGGGCGGACCCTACGAGCAGTACTTC. Translation gives CASSQGGGGPYEQYF.

This chain uses TRBV3-1 (or the pseudogene TRBV3-2) with TRBJ1-3, with TRBD1 matching over 7 bases. The V and J ends lost 4 bases and 3 bases, in that order; junction bases with no gene match: 3. Looked up from germline, CDR1 is LGHDT and CDR2 is YNNKEL (reference sequence). CDR3 size: 14 residues. CDR3 nucleotides: TGTGCCAGCAGCCGGGGGACAGATGGAAACACCATATATTTT. This gives the protein CASSRGTDGNTIYF.

The rearrangement uses TRBV24-1 and TRBJ2-7; 8 bases agree with TRBD1. The J segment lost 6 bases and the V segment lost 4 bases, leaving 7 bases of the junction unmatched. Looked up from germline, CDR1 is KGHDR and CDR2 is SFDVKD. The CDR3 has 14 residues. CDR3 nucleotide sequence: TGTGCCACCAGTGACGAAGACAGGGGCGGCGAGCAGTACTTC. It encodes CATSDEDRGGEQYF.

Of note for this clone: Germline is not matched at one junction end, which may reflect a read error. The chain combines TRBV4-2 with TRBJ1-5; D gene uncertain. This CDR3 region has 15 residues. Germline V lookup: CDR1 LGHNA, CDR2 YNFKEQ. CDR3 in DNA: TGTGTCAGCAGCCAAGATAGAGGGAACAATCAGCCCCAGCATTTT. Its translation is CVSSQDRGNNQPQHF.

This clone came up a few times. V gene TRBV28 combines with J gene TRBJ1-6; a possible D gene is TRBD1 (6 bases). The CDR3 is 14 residues long. V was cut by 11 bases and J by 0 bases, with 11 bases left in between. Germline lookup yields CDR1 MDHEN and CDR2 SYDVKM. The CDR3 loop reads CAGQGSSYNSPLHF. The CDR3 DNA reads TGTGCCGGTCAGGGGAGCTCCTATAATTCACCCCTCCACTTT. Supplemented by reference TRBV28 and TRBJ1-6, the full variable domain reads DVKVTQSSRYLVKRTGEKVFLECVQDMDHENMFWYRQDPGLGLRLIYFSYDVKMKEKGDIPEGYSVSREKKERFSLILESASTNQTSMYLCAGQGSSYNSPLHFGNGTRLTVT.

The chain carries TRBV2 and TRBJ2-1; 10 bases are shared with TRBD2. CDR3 length: 15 amino acids. The germline gives CDR1 SNHLY, CDR2 FYNNEI. V trimming: 2 bases; J trimming: 8 bases; junction bases outside the gene matches: 6. The CDR3 DNA sequence: TGTGCCAGCAGTGAATCTGGGCTAGCGGGGGATGAGCAGTTCTTC. Translated, it gives CASSESGLAGDEQFF.

For this clone: This CDR3 fails to terminate in the conserved phenylalanine or tryptophan, so it likely reflects a read error. The limits of the CDR3 on the DNA are not certain, so only TCRdb's listed CDR3 is given. The V gene is TRBV2, the J gene TRBJ2-7; TRBD2, the D gene given by the table, was not confirmed from the DNA. The germline V gene has CDR1 SNHLY and CDR2 FYNNEI. Ends included, the CDR3 has 12 residues. The CDR3 loop reads CASSGTPQPLLS.

This sequence joins TRBV9 and TRBJ2-1, with TRBD2 matching over 9 bases. The ends lost 1 base at V and 7 bases at J; junction bases unmatched: 3. CDR3 length: 14 amino acids. Germline V gives CDR1 SGDLS, CDR2 YYNGEE. CDR3 loop: CASSVTAGGNEQFF. DNA for the CDR3: TGTGCCAGCAGCGTAACCGCGGGGGGGAATGAGCAGTTCTTC.

The chain has TRBV11-2 and TRBJ1-4, with D hard to call. The germline V gene has CDR1 SGHAT and CDR2 FQNNGV. The CDR3 is 15 residues long. V gave up 4 bases and J gave up 5 bases, with 14 bases separating them. The CDR3 sequence: CASSSWQDSNEKLFF. CDR3 nucleotide sequence: TGTGCCAGCAGCTCATGGCAGGACTCAAATGAAAAACTGTTTTTT.

The rearrangement links TRBV7-2 to TRBJ2-5; tentative D call: TRBD2 (5 bases). The germline CDR1 and CDR2 sequences are SGHTA and FQGNSA. V was clipped by 5 bases and J by 5 bases, with 12 bases between them. The CDR3 has 13 residues. Here the CDR3 DNA reads TGTGCCAGCAGCCGCCGGGGTGGCGAGACCCAGTACTTC. Translating gives CASSRRGGETQYF.

This chain links TRBV5-6 with TRBJ1-5; 11 bases map to TRBD1. The junction had 13 bases not matched to a gene; V was cut back by 2 bases and J by 6 bases. CDR1 is SGHDT and CDR2 is YYEEEE in the germline V gene. The CDR3 is made up of 18 amino acids. CDR3 sequence: CASSLRRSGQGAPQPQHF. CDR3 coding DNA: TGTGCCAGCAGCTTACGTAGGTCCGGACAGGGGGCTCCTCAGCCCCAGCATTTT.

The sample holds a few counts of this clone. The chain carries TRBV4-2 and TRBJ2-7; D is possibly TRBD2 (6 bases). The CDR3 spans 15 residues. The germline V gene has CDR1 LGHNA and CDR2 YNFKEQ. Deletions cut 4 bases from V and 0 bases from J, with 13 bases between. CDR3 coding DNA: TGTGCCAGCAGCCGGGGACTGGGGGACTCCTACGAGCAGTACTTC. This codes for CASSRGLGDSYEQYF.

This chain joins TRBV9 and TRBJ1-2; TRBD1 matches 7 bases. The CDR3 sequence is 15 residues long. V shed 5 bases and J 0 bases; nucleotides not matched to a gene: 7. Germline V lookup: CDR1 SGDLS, CDR2 YYNGEE. The CDR3 loop reads CASSPEGQPNYGYTF. DNA of the CDR3: TGTGCCAGCAGTCCCGAGGGACAGCCTAACTATGGCTACACCTTC. The full variable domain, in which reference TRBV9 and TRBJ1-2 provide the parts outside the CDR3, is DSGVTQTPKHLITATGQRVTLRCSPRSGDLSVYWYQQSLDQGLQFLIQYYNGEERAKGNILERFSAQQFPDLHSELNLSSLELGDSALYFCASSPEGQPNYGYTFGSGTRLTVV.

Remarks on this clone: Other DNA sequences in this specimen translate into the identical CDR3. The chain carries TRBV9 and TRBJ2-1; TRBD2 is a possible D gene (7 bases). The ends were cut back, 2 bases at V and 0 bases at J, with 12 bases in the middle. Germline loops: CDR1 SGDLS, CDR2 YYNGEE. The length of the CDR3 is 16 residues. The CDR3 sequence is CASSVKGGGSYNEQFF. CDR3 bases: TGTGCCAGCAGCGTTAAAGGGGGGGGCTCCTACAATGAGCAGTTCTTC.

This rearrangement joins TRBV2 to TRBJ1-6; D unresolved. Germline V gene sequence: CDR1 SNHLY, CDR2 FYNNEI. The CDR3 runs 17 residues. V dropped 2 bases and J dropped 4 bases, with 15 bases sitting between them. Here the CDR3 reads CASSEISEALYNSPLHF. The CDR3 nucleotides read TGTGCCAGCAGTGAAATTTCGGAGGCACTATATAATTCACCCCTCCACTTT. The full variable domain, with the rest looked up from reference TRBV2 and TRBJ1-6, is EPEVTQTPSHQVTQMGQEVILRCVPISNHLYFYWYRQILGQKVEFLVSFYNNEISEKSEIFDDQFSVERPDGSNFTLKIRSTKLEDSAMYFCASSEISEALYNSPLHFGNGTRLTVT.

The J gene is TRBJ2-3, the V gene TRBV12-3 or TRBV12-4; D is unresolved. The CDR3 has 13 residues. Trimming removed 5 bases from V and 2 bases from J, with 8 bases in between. CDR3 nucleotide sequence: TGTGCCAGCAGTCCCCTGTTCACAGATACGCAGTATTTT. This translates into CASSPLFTDTQYF.